The rows below give T cell receptor beta chains drawn from one sample of a study of T cells in Graves' hyperthyroidism and ophthalmopathy. Each CDR3 protein gets one entry after TCRdb re-called the multiplex PCR reads with MiXCR. Found here are some 300,000 distinct CDR3 sequences, around 16% of them singletons; the top ten hold around 34%. Source material: blood. Receptors were obtained from a man aged 25-45 years with Graves' hyperthyroidism. CDR3s leave out the opening cysteine and the closing phenylalanine or tryptophan. Size tells how often a clone was seen (once, few, many) or the class of an expanded clone, and some rows leave it out.

>-|TRBV30|TRBJ1-1
AWSEGARAF
>once|TRBV3-1|TRBJ2-7
ASSLRGQGHEQY
>few|TRBV7-9|TRBJ1-6
ASSLWEGRVSPLH
>many|TRBV10-3|TRBJ2-7
AISDSATGEPYEQY
>-|TRBV20-1|TRBJ2-3
SASQVAGGRSTDTQY
>many|TRBV28|TRBJ1-1
ASSFAHEAF
>-|TRBV28|TRBJ2-2
ASSLGGAGGHTGELF
>few|TRBV29-1|TRBJ2-1
SGRLATSPNEQF
>many|TRBV11-2|TRBJ2-1
ASSSLSGENEQF
>many|TRBV2|TRBJ1-1
ASSEDRGEAF
>-|TRBV11-2|TRBJ1-6
ASSAVLLSPLH
>many|TRBV18|TRBJ2-7
ASSPVSGAGYEQY
>-|TRBV20-1|TRBJ1-5
SARKTGGGGQPQH
>-|TRBV7-9|TRBJ2-5
ASGPRTSGKETQY
>many|TRBV11-1|TRBJ2-5
ASSLARRKETQY
>-|TRBV10-3|TRBJ1-2
AINPGQVNYGYT
>many|TRBV20-1|TRBJ2-5
SALAPRTGETQY
>-|TRBV2|TRBJ2-3
ASSDRGDTQY
>-|TRBV28|TRBJ2-5
ASRAWRAGTWGETQY
>many|TRBV30|TRBJ2-7
AWTGYRIYEQY
>-|TRBV30|TRBJ2-5
AWSSGAQETQY
>few|TRBV9|TRBJ2-1
ASSVARSGSSYEQF
>-|TRBV6-2/TRBV6-3|TRBJ2-7
ASSPWASGPLIYEQY
>many|TRBV7-9|TRBJ2-2
ASSLALGNTGELF
>many|TRBV2|TRBJ2-6
ASTDSSGANVLT
>few|TRBV24-1|TRBJ2-2
ATSAGVAGELF
>few|TRBV7-8|TRBJ2-2
ASSLGRAFTGELF
>few|TRBV18|TRBJ2-1
ASSPPATGGFGEQF